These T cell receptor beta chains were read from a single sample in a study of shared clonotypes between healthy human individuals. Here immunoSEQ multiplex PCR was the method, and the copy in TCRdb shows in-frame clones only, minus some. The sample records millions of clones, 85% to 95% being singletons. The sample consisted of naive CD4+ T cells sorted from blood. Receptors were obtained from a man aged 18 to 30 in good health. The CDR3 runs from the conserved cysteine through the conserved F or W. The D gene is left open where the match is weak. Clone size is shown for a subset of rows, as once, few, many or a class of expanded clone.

CAISDPGQGARGYTF,TGTGCCATCAGTGACCCCGGACAGGGGGCGCGTGGCTACACCTTC,TRBJ1-2,TRBD1,TRBV10-3,.
CASRQSGNSYEQYF,TGCGCCAGCAGGCAAAGCGGGAACTCCTACGAGCAGTACTTC,TRBJ2-7,TRBD2,TRBV5-1,.
CASSLRGGQPQHF,TGTGCCAGCAGTTTAAGGGGCGGGCAGCCCCAGCATTTT,TRBJ1-5,.,TRBV28,.
CASSYNRENQPQHF,TGTGCCAGCAGCTATAACAGGGAGAATCAGCCCCAGCATTTT,TRBJ1-5,.,TRBV6-5,.
CASSMGEGGLLFF,TGTGCCAGCAGCATGGGGGAAGGAGGATTGTTGTTTTTT,TRBJ1-4,.,TRBV2,.
CASSLTDRDKYEQYF,TGCGCCAGCAGCCTAACTGACCGGGACAAATACGAGCAGTACTTC,TRBJ2-7,.,TRBV5-1,.
CASTGTSGSTDTQYF,TGTGCCAGCACCGGGACTAGCGGTAGCACAGATACGCAGTATTTT,TRBJ2-3,TRBD2,TRBV9,.
CASSTGQKGETQYF,TGCGCCAGCAGCACGGGACAGAAAGGGGAGACCCAGTACTTC,TRBJ2-5,TRBD1,TRBV4-1,.
CASSPEGLTGNTIYF,TGTGCCAGCAGCCCCGAAGGTCTAACTGGAAACACCATATATTTT,TRBJ1-3,.,TRBV6-5,once
CASSLGQPKVNTEAFF,TGTGCCAGCAGTCTCGGACAGCCTAAGGTCAACACTGAAGCTTTCTTT,TRBJ1-1,.,TRBV28,.
CASSLGNSNTEAFF,TGTGCCAGCAGCTTGGGCAACTCGAACACTGAAGCTTTCTTT,TRBJ1-1,.,TRBV11-3,.
CASSDHTEAFF,TGTGCCAGCAGTGATCACACTGAAGCTTTCTTT,TRBJ1-1,.,TRBV6-1,.
CASSHLNEQFF,TGTGCCAGTAGTCACCTGAATGAGCAGTTCTTC,TRBJ2-1,.,TRBV19,once
CASSFGLAGGENTGELFF,TGTGCCAGCAGCTTCGGACTAGCGGGGGGCGAGAACACCGGGGAGCTGTTTTTT,TRBJ2-2,TRBD2,TRBV5-4,.
CASSTTGHRQETQYF,TGCGCCAGCAGTACGACAGGGCATAGACAAGAGACCCAGTACTTC,TRBJ2-5,TRBD1,TRBV5-1,.
CASSETTGNTEAFF,TGTGCCAGCAGCGAAACCACAGGGAACACTGAAGCTTTCTTT,TRBJ1-1,.,TRBV2,.
CASSEGPIYGYTF,TGTGCCAGCAGTGAAGGTCCGATCTATGGCTACACCTTC,TRBJ1-2,.,TRBV6-1,.
CAISAPQISGNTIYF,TGTGCCATCAGTGCCCCTCAGATCTCTGGAAACACCATATATTTT,TRBJ1-3,.,TRBV10-3,.
CASSSGTSSLYNEQFF,TGCGCCAGCAGCTCCGGGACTAGCTCCCTTTACAATGAGCAGTTCTTC,TRBJ2-1,TRBD2,TRBV5-1,.
CASSLGQGSYEQYF,TGCGCCAGCAGCCTCGGACAGGGCTCCTACGAGCAGTACTTC,TRBJ2-7,TRBD1,TRBV5-1,.
CAISAMLGDYGYTF,TGTGCCATCAGTGCAATGTTGGGAGACTATGGCTACACCTTC,TRBJ1-2,.,TRBV10-3,.
CASSQEDNPREQYF,TGTGCCAGTAGTCAAGAGGACAACCCGAGGGAGCAGTACTTC,TRBJ2-7,.,TRBV19,.
CASKEEGIGYNEQFF,TGTGCCAGCAAAGAAGAGGGTATAGGGTACAATGAGCAGTTCTTC,TRBJ2-1,.,TRBV6-1,.
CASSQGHEGNTIYF,TGTGCCAGCAGCCAGGGACACGAGGGAAACACCATATATTTT,TRBJ1-3,.,TRBV7-9,.
CASSQGTRNSPLHF,TGCGCCAGCAGCCAAGGGACCCGGAATTCACCCCTCCACTTT,TRBJ1-6,.,TRBV4-1,.
CASSTTGAGNTIYF,TGTGCCAGCAGTACGACAGGGGCGGGAAACACCATATATTTT,TRBJ1-3,TRBD1,TRBV25-1,.
CASSRPPGGGRETQYF,TGTGCCAGTAGTAGACCCCCTGGAGGGGGACGAGAGACCCAGTACTTC,TRBJ2-5,.,TRBV19,.
CASSQMQGPYEQYF,TGCGCCAGCAGCCAAATGCAGGGGCCCTACGAGCAGTACTTC,TRBJ2-7,.,TRBV4-1,once
CAWSPPGGYSNQPQHF,TGTGCCTGGAGTCCACCAGGGGGTTATAGCAATCAGCCCCAGCATTTT,TRBJ1-5,TRBD1,TRBV30,.
CASSLCDSCEQYF,TGTGCCAGCAGCTTGTGCGACAGCTGCGAGCAGTACTTC,TRBJ2-7,.,TRBV5-5,.
CASSFEDRTQDGYTF,TGCGCCAGCAGCTTTGAGGACAGGACGCAAGATGGCTACACCTTC,TRBJ1-2,TRBD1,TRBV5-1,.
CASNGGSYEQYF,TGTGCCAGCAACGGCGGATCCTACGAGCAGTACTTC,TRBJ2-7,.,TRBV6-1,.
CASSLGGASTDTQYF,TGTGCCAGCAGCCTCGGGGGGGCCAGCACAGATACGCAGTATTTT,TRBJ2-3,TRBD2,TRBV7-3,.
CASSQEGLAGGGEQFF,TGCGCCAGCAGCCAAGAGGGACTAGCGGGAGGGGGTGAGCAGTTCTTC,TRBJ2-1,TRBD2,TRBV4-3,.
CASTGTGAYQPQHF,TGTGCCAGCACCGGGACAGGAGCCTATCAGCCCCAGCATTTT,TRBJ1-5,TRBD1,TRBV2,.
CASSSRVTETQYF,TGTGCCAGCAGTTCTAGAGTGACGGAGACCCAGTACTTC,TRBJ2-5,.,TRBV6-5,.
CAIKGDPTYEQYF,TGTGCCATCAAGGGAGACCCAACCTACGAGCAGTACTTC,TRBJ2-7,.,TRBV10-3,.
CASSFDGLSTDTQYF,TGTGCCAGCAGCTTTGACGGTCTTAGCACAGATACGCAGTATTTT,TRBJ2-3,.,TRBV5-4,.
CASSASGGRNGELFF,TGTGCCAGCAGCGCGTCAGGGGGCCGTAACGGGGAGCTGTTTTTT,TRBJ2-2,TRBD1,TRBV9,.
CAWSGNNNEQFF,TGTGCCTGGAGTGGAAATAACAATGAGCAGTTCTTC,TRBJ2-1,.,TRBV30,.
CASSLTVGGHFAYEQYF,TGTGCCAGCAGTTTAACGGTCGGGGGGCACTTCGCCTACGAGCAGTACTTC,TRBJ2-7,.,TRBV28,.
CAWRTADRVEQYF,TGTGCCTGGAGGACAGCGGACAGGGTCGAGCAGTACTTC,TRBJ2-7,TRBD1,TRBV30,.
CAWRMTGGRAEAFF,TGTGCCTGGAGGATGACCGGGGGTAGAGCTGAAGCTTTCTTT,TRBJ1-1,.,TRBV30,.
CASSSDRSSYNEQFF,TGTGCCAGCTCATCCGACAGATCCTCCTACAATGAGCAGTTCTTC,TRBJ2-1,.,TRBV18,.
CASSTGGAGYEKLFF,TGTGCCAGCAGTACAGGGGGCGCCGGGTATGAAAAACTGTTTTTT,TRBJ1-4,TRBD1,TRBV10-3,.